This T cell receptor beta chain was retrieved from a study of graft-versus-host responses after intestinal transplantation listed by TCRdb under 2021. For context, the study as a whole: The transplants that recipients got were multivisceral, liver-intestinal, or isolated intestinal. Alloreactive clones were identified by sequencing pre-transplant mixed lymphocyte reaction products and comparing these products with unstimulated pre-transplant donor and recipient T cells. Of the 20 to 30 intestinal transplant recipients enrolled in the cohort, one of whom was a retransplant, a few patients without pretransplant specimens were excluded. Graft-versus-host and host-versus-graft alloreactive T cell clones were tracked in the graft, circulation and bone marrow after intestinal transplantation using bulk TCR-beta CDR3 sequencing. Instead of going to the commercial service, samples from a few later patients were sequenced in-house on an Illumina MiSeq and processed with MiXCR. Donor T cell macrochimerism was defined as a peak of at least 4% donor T cells among recipient peripheral blood mononuclear cells. Every recipient was given anti-thymocyte globulin induction, then maintenance tacrolimus and steroids for two to three years. Findings and caveats that apply to the study as a whole: Peak levels of circulating GvH clones were associated with declines in HvG clones early after transplant. Patients with donor T cell macrochimerism had high GvH to HvG T cell clonal ratios in their allografts. GvH clones were found in recipient bone marrow, and some of the GvH clones appeared earlier in ileal mucosa or blood, which is consistent with an intestinal mucosal origin. Conclusions were limited by the relatively low number and heterogeneity of intestinal transplant patients.

Worth noting for this clone: This clone's antigen is unknown. Per-base quality was not reported, and no clone a single base away is much larger than it.

The library was produced with the immunoSEQ multiplex PCR assay. For most patients, genomic DNA was isolated with the Qiagen DNeasy Blood and Tissue Kit and sent frozen to Adaptive Biotechnologies for TCR sequencing. For most patients, high-throughput TCR-beta CDR3 sequencing of genomic DNA was performed by Adaptive Biotechnologies. As for how the authors treated the data: TCR sequencing data for approximately 17 patients were retrieved from Adaptive's ImmunoSEQ software; three other patients were processed with MiXCR and VDJtools. To correct CD4 versus CD8 sorting errors, any sequence found in both subsets at a frequency ratio below 5:1 was removed. CDR3 nucleotide sequences shared by donor and recipient were removed because the origin of these sequences could not be assigned. To count as alloreactive, a clone needed at least 2-fold expansion over unstimulated cells and a minimum CFSE-low frequency of 0.002% (template counts) or 0.001% (read counts). A clone was considered mappable if detected in the sequenced pre-transplant spleen, lymph node, or MLR CFSE-low populations of the donor or recipient. Cumulative frequency of alloreactive clones was calculated as a percentage of all sequences weighted by copy number. TCRdb holds this immuneACCESS table with in-frame rearrangements only. Some clones are missing; in checked studies, unresolved V genes explain under half, and the rest has no known cause. The D gene and trimming were derived from the DNA, and the V and J assignments and clone size from that table. The sample contains over 40,000 clones, 90% to 95% of them found a single time. The ten largest clones add up to less than 0.65% of the sample.

Interpreted using the paper, the time point label stands for: cells obtained before transplantation from donor or recipient. CD3+CD4+ and CD3+CD8+ populations were FACS-sorted from unstimulated pre-transplant donor and recipient cells taken from spleen or lymph nodes. Here V drops 1 base and J drops 3 bases, and the junction holds 4 bases not matched to any gene. The germline V gene yields SGHTA for CDR1 and FQGNSA for CDR2. From the cysteine through the phenylalanine, the CDR3 covers 16 amino acids. The sequence is cut down to CDR3 DNA, 48 bases in frame from base 1. The V and J genes are TRBV7-2 and TRBJ2-1; 9 bases in between match TRBD1. The sample was unstimulated CD8+ T cells sorted from spleen or lymph node cells, taken before transplant. This receptor was identified in a human donor who was the organ donor for an intestinal transplant. At the DNA level, the sequence is TGTGCCAGCAGCTTAGGGGGGACAGGGCACTACAATGAGCAGTTCTTC. It is translated as CASSLGGTGHYNEQFF.